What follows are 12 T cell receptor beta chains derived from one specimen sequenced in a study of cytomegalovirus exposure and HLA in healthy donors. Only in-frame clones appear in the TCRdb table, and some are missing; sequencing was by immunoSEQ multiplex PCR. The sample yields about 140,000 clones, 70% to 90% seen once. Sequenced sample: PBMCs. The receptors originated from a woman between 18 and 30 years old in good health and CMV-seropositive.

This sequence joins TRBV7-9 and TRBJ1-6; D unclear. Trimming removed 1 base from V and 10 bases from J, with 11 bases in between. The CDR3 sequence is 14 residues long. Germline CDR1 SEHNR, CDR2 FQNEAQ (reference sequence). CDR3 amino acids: CASSLGGEGSPLHF. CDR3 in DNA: TGTGCCAGCAGCTTAGGCGGTGAGGGATCACCCCTCCACTTT.

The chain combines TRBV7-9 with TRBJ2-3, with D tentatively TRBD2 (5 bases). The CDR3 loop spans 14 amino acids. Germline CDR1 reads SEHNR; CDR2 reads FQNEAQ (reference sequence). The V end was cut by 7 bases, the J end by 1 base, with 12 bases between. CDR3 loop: CASTVRTRTDTQYF. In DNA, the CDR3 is TGTGCCAGCACCGTGAGGACTCGCACAGATACGCAGTATTTT.

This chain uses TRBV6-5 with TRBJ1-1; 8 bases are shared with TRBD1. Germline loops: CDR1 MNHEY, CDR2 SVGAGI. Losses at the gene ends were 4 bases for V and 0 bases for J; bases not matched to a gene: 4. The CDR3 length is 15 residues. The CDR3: CASSSTGALNTEAFF. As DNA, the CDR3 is TGTGCCAGCAGTTCGACAGGGGCACTGAACACTGAAGCTTTCTTT.

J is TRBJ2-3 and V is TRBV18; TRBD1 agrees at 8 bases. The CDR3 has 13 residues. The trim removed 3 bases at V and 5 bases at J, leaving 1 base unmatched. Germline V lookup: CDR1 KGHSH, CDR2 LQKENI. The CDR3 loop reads CASSPGQEDTQYF. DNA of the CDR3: TGTGCCAGCTCACCGGGACAGGAAGATACGCAGTATTTT.

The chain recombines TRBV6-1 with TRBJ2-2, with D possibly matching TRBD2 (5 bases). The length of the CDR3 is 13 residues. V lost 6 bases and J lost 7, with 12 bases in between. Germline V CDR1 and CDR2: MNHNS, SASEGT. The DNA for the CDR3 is TGTGCCAGCAGCTCATTAGAGGGCGGGGAGCTGTTTTTT. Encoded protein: CASSSLEGGELFF.

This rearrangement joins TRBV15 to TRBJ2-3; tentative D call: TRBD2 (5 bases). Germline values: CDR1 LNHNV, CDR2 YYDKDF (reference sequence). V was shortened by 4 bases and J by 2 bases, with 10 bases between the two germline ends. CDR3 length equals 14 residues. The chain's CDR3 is CATSNGLDTDTQYF. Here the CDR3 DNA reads TGTGCCACCAGCAATGGACTCGACACAGATACGCAGTATTTT.

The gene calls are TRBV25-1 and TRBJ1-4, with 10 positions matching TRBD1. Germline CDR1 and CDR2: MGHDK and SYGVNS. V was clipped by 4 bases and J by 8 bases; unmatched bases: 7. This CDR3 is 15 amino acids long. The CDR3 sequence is CASSVWTGGGEKLFF. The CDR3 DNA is TGTGCCAGCAGTGTTTGGACAGGGGGTGGCGAAAAACTGTTTTTT.

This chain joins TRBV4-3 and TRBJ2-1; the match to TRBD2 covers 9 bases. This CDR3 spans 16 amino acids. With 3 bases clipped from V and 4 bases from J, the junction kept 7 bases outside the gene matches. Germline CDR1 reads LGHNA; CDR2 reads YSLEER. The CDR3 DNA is TGCGCCAGCAGCCAGCTAAGCGGGGGGTCATACAATGAGCAGTTCTTC. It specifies CASSQLSGGSYNEQFF.

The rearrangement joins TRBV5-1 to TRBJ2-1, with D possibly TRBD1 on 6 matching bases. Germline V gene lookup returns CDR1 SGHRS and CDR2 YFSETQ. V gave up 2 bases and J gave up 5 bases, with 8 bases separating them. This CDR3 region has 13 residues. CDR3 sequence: CASSLGGDNEQFF. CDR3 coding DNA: TGCGCCAGCAGCTTAGGGGGAGACAATGAGCAGTTCTTC.

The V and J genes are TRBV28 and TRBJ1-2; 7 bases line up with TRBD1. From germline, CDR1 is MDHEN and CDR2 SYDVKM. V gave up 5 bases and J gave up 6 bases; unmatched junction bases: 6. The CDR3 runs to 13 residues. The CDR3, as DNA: TGTGCCAGCAGTACTACAGGGGTCCATGGCTACACCTTC. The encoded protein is CASSTTGVHGYTF.

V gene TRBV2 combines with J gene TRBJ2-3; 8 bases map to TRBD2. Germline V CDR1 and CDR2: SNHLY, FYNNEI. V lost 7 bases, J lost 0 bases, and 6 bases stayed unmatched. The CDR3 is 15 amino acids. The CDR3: CASTGLVTSTDTQYF. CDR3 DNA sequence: TGTGCCAGCACGGGACTAGTGACTAGCACAGATACGCAGTATTTT.

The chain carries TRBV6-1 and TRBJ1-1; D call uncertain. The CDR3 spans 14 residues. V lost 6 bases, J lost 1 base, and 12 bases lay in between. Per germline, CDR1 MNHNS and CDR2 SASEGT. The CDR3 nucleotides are TGTGCCAGCAGGTTAGAGTGGTGGAACACTGAAGCTTTCTTT. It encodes CASRLEWWNTEAFF.